The T cell receptor (beta chain) under discussion was sequenced for a study of blood T cell repertoires in COVID-19. Study-wide context: COVID-19 samples from acute and convalescent phases originated in the United States, Italy and Spain.

V trimming: 1 base; J trimming: 1 base; junction bases outside the gene matches: 8. CDR3 length: 19 amino acids. CDR1 and CDR2 (germline): SGHRS, YFSETQ. Recruits, aged about 18 to 100 years, lived in 20 to 30 US areas. This clone was seen a single time. Data came from immunoSEQ multiplex PCR; TCRdb stores just in-frame clones and leaves some out. This table holds hundreds of thousands of clones, over 75% found once. The chain combines TRBV5-1 with TRBJ2-3; 14 bases map to TRBD2. Sequences were obtained from PBMCs or T cells enriched from blood (not recorded which). The source of this sequence is a young man who had recovered from COVID-19. The chain's CDR3 is CASSLSLTSGRGGTDTQYF. As DNA, the CDR3 is TGCGCCAGCAGCTTGTCGCTGACTAGCGGGAGGGGAGGCACAGATACGCAGTATTTT.